This T cell receptor beta chain derives from a study of control samples from healthy donors and cancer patients (TCRdb year 2020). The method behind the library was the immunoSEQ multiplex PCR assay. TCRdb re-hosts the immuneACCESS table, in-frame sequences only. Its copies lack some clones; in the studies checked, an unresolved V gene accounts for under half of them, and the cause for the rest is not known. The sample table shows 150,000 to 190,000 clones, and roughly 92% are seen once. Around 2.5% of the sample is taken by the ten largest. For this clone: The specificity of this receptor is unknown. Base qualities are not at hand, and no much larger clone is one base apart.

V lost 9 bases and J lost 2 bases, and the count of bases not matched to a germline gene is 8. The germline V gene specifies KGHDR as CDR1 and SFDVKD as CDR2. Including cysteine and phenylalanine, the CDR3 has 15 amino acids. Only the CDR3 part of the read is kept: 45 bases, read in frame from the first base. The source material was blood. This TCR derives from a man over 45 in good health. The chain links TRBV24-1 with TRBJ1-2; the junction holds 10 bases that match TRBD1. DNA sequence: TGTGCCACCTCGAGGACAGGGGGAGAGAACTATGGCTACACCTTC. The resulting protein is CATSRTGGENYGYTF.